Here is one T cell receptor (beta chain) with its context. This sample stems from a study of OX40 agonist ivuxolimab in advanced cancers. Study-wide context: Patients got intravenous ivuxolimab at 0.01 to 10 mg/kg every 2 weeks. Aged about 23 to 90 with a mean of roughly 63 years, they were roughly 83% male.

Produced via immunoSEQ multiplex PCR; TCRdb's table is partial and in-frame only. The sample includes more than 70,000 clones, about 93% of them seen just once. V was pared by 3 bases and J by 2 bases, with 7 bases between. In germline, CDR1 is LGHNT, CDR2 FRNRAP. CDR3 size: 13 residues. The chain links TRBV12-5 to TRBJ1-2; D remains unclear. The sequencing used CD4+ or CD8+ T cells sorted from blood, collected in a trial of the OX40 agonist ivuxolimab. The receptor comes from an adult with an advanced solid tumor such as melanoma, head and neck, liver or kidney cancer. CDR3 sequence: CASGFGGNYGYTF. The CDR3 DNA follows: TGTGCTAGTGGTTTCGGCGGGAACTATGGCTACACCTTC.